This TCR beta chain was retrieved from a study of monozygotic twins with inflammatory bowel disease (dated by TCRdb to about 2019). In terms of the full investigation: The complete study included approximately 28 monozygotic twin pairs: 19 IBD-discordant Danish pairs and nine German pairs, of which four were IBD-concordant and five were IBD-discordant. Each individual had, on average, about 151 000 unique TCRalpha sequences and 181 000 unique TCRbeta sequences available for analysis. The search for disease-associated traits relied mainly on comparing, within discordant pairs, IBD patients with their genetically identical healthy co-twins.

Study-wide conclusions, independent of this receptor: No single strong signal or clonotype linked to IBD turned up in the results, so the idea that one exists was not supported. No difference in repertoire similarity was observed between concordant and discordant twins, possibly owing to limited statistical power. Distinction between different T cell subtypes could not be achieved in the analysis. Compared with healthy twins, IBD patients had fewer clonotypes in common with other individuals, a difference most pronounced in patients showing signs of disease activity. A decrease in TCRbeta repertoire diversity, as measured by inverse Simpson index, was observed in IBD patients compared with their healthy co-twins. Differing immunosuppressive treatments among patients may have added background noise and inter-individual variability to the repertoires.

From each donor, a roughly 2.7 ml peripheral blood sample was collected into PAXgene tubes and kept at -80 degrees C. Without T cell sorting, total RNA was isolated from whole blood using the PAXgene blood miRNA kit on an automated QIAcube. Peripheral blood from monozygotic twin pairs concordant or discordant for inflammatory bowel disease was subjected to deep TCRalpha and TCRbeta repertoire profiling with unique molecular barcoding. Smoking habits were recorded for all twin pairs, and individuals were classified as current, former or never smokers. As to this clonotype: Its antigen is currently not known.

The method behind the library was 5' RACE. Preparation of each TCR library used approximately 4,000 ng of total RNA. For each sample, cDNA synthesis with SMARTScribe reverse transcriptase was split into eight separate reactions. During cDNA synthesis, unique molecular identifiers containing a 6-nucleotide sample barcode were introduced by template switching. Two nested PCRs of roughly 16 and 10 cycles amplified the TCRalpha and TCRbeta cDNA, and bead purification followed each PCR. Before amplification, the cDNA was treated with uracil DNA-glycosylase and purified using the QIAquick PCR purification kit. In the second PCR, Illumina TruSeq-compatible adapters and sample-specific barcodes were added. TapeStation and Qubit were used to check library quality and concentration, and 5 to 5.5 ng of each library was pooled. Sequencing of the pooled libraries was done on an Illumina HiSeq2500 single-index Rapid Run using custom sequencing primers and 2 x 100 bp reads. As for the authors' bioinformatics: PCR and sequencing errors were corrected by UMI-based consensus assembly using MiGEC version 1.2.6. MiXCR version 2.1.1 handled V(D)J alignment, clonotype assembly and CDR3 extraction. To normalise gene usage, clonotype sharing and MAIT/NKT TCR abundance, the analysis used the top 1000, 10 000 and 20 000 clonotypes per sample. After downsampling to 27 000 UMIs, diversity was calculated as the inverse Simpson index using the vegan R package. Paired Mann-Whitney U tests were applied to discordant twin pairs, with Benjamini-Hochberg correction for multiple testing. Based on TCRdb reprocessing of the reads, there is one entry per CDR3 protein sequence, and DNA is missing. It is TCRdb's table, rather than the study itself, that gives the V and J calls and clone size. This specimen's table enumerates 110,000 to 150,000 distinct CDR3 sequences. The top ten clones comprise around 1.3% of the sample.

There are 16 amino acids in the CDR3, from cysteine to phenylalanine inclusive. The record lacks a DNA sequence. As encoded in the germline V gene, CDR1 is MNHNS while CDR2 is SASEGT. The sequenced sample consisted of blood. The source of this sequence is a human donor with ulcerative colitis or Crohn's disease, or a healthy co-twin of an affected twin (not recorded which). The rearranged segments are TRBV6-1 and TRBJ2-7; the D call from TCRdb, TRBD2, cannot be confirmed without DNA. For the CDR3, the sequence is CASSPVEAGWSYEQYF.